This TCR beta chain was recovered during a study of cytomegalovirus exposure and HLA in healthy donors. Study-wide findings and caveats: In vitro testing confirmed a few CMV-associated chains as specific for CMV antigens. Association of a missense DCLRE1C variant with TCR beta V- and J-gene trimming was reported in a later analysis. There were some V segments, including TRBV6-2 and TRBV6-3, excluded as indistinguishable.

Details on this clone: Its antigen is undetermined.

The CDR3 covers 15 residues. Germline V lookup: CDR1 SGHVS, CDR2 FNYEAQ. Trimming took 5 bases from V and 2 from J, leaving 14 bases between them. This PCR relied on a set of 60 Vbeta primers and 13 Jbeta primers. Original processing notes: The count from a later analysis was roughly 80 million unique TCR beta chains, some 11 million of them shared. Here immunoSEQ multiplex PCR was the method, and the copy in TCRdb shows in-frame clones only, minus some. That table is the source of V, J and clone size, and D and trimming were worked out from the DNA. The repertoire holds 100,000 to 150,000 clones, with 78% as singletons.

The receptor's source is a woman between 40 and 50 years old in good health and CMV-seronegative. The sample comprised PBMCs. The rearrangement joins TRBV7-6 to TRBJ2-3; D not certain. DNA of the CDR3: TGTGCCAGCAGCACCCAGGCCATGGACACAGATACGCAGTATTTT. It codes for CASSTQAMDTDTQYF.